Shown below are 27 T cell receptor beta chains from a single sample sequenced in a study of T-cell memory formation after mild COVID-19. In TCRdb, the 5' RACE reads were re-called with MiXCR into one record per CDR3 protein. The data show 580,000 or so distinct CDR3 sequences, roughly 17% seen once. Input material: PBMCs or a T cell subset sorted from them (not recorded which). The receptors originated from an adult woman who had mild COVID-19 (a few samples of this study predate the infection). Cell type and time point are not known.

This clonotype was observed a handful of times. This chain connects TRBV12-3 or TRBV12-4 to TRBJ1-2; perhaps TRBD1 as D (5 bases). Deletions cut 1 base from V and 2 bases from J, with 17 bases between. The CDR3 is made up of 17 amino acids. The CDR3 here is CASSLGGQTSINYGYTF. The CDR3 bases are TGTGCCAGCAGTTTAGGAGGACAAACCTCTATCAACTATGGCTACACCTTC.

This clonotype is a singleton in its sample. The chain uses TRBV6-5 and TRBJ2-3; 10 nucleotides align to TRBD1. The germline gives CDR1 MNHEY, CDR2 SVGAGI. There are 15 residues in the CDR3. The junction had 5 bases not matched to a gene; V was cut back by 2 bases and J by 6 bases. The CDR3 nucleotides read TGTGCCAGCAGTTACGACAGGGGGCTGTCGGATACGCAGTATTTT. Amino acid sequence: CASSYDRGLSDTQYF.

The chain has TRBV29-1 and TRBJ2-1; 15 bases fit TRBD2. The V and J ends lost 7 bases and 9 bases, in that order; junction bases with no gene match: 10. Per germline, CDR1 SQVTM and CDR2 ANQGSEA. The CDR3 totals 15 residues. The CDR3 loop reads CSDGLAGGLGGEQFF. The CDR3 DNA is TGCAGCGACGGACTAGCGGGGGGGCTCGGTGGTGAGCAGTTCTTC.

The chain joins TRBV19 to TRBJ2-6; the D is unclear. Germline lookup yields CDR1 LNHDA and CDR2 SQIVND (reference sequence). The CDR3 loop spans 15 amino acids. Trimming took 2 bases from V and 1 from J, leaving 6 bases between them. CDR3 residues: CASSIIASGANVLTF. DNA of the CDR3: TGTGCCAGTAGTATAATCGCTTCTGGGGCCAACGTCCTGACTTTC.

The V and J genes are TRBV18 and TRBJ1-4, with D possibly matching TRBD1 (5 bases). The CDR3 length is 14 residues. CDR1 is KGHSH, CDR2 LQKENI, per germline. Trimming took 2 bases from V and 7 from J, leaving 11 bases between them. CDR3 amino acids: CASSPGAWGEKLFF. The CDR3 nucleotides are TGTGCCAGCTCACCAGGGGCCTGGGGTGAAAAACTGTTTTTT.

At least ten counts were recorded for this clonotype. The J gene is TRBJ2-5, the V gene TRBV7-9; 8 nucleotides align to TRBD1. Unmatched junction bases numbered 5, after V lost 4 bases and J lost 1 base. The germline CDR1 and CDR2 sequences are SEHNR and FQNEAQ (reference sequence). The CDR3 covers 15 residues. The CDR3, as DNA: TGTGCCAGCAGCTCCTGGGACAGGAGCCAAGAGACCCAGTACTTC. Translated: CASSSWDRSQETQYF.

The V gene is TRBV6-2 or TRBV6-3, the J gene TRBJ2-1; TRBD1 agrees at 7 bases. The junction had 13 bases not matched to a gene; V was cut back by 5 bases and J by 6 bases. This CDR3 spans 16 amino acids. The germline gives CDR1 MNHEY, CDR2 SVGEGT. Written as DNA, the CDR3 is TGTGCCAGCAGTCCACTAACACAGGGGTCGCGCAATGAGCAGTTCTTC. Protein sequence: CASSPLTQGSRNEQFF.

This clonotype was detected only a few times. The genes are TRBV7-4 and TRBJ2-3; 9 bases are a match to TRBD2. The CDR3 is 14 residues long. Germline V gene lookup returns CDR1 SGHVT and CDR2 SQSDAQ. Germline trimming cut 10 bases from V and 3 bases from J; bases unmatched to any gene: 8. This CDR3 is CAIHSGRGTDTQYF. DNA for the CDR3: TGTGCCATCCATAGCGGGAGAGGAACAGATACGCAGTATTTT.

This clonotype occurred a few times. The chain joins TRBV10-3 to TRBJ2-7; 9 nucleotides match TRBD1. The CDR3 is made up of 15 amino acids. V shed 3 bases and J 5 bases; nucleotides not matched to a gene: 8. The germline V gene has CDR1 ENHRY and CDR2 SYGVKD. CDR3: CAISEFGTGSDEQYF. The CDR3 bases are TGTGCCATCAGTGAATTCGGGACAGGGTCGGACGAGCAGTACTTC.

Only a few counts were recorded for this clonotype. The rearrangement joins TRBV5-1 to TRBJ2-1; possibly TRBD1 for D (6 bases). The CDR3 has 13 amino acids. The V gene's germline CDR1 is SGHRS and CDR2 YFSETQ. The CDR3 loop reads CASGEVSYNEQFF. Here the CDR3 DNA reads TGCGCTTCAGGGGAAGTCTCCTACAATGAGCAGTTCTTC.

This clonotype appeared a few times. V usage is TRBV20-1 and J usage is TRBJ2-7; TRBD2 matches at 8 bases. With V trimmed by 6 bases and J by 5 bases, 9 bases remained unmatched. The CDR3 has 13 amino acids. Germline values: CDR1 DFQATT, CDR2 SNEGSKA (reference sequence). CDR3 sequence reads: CSAPRSGGNEQYF. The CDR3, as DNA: TGCAGTGCGCCCAGGAGCGGGGGTAACGAGCAGTACTTC.

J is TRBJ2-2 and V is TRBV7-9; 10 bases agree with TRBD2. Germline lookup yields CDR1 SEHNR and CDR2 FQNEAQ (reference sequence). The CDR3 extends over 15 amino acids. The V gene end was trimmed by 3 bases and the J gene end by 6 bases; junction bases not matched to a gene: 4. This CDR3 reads CASSFDLAGAGELFF. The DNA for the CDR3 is TGTGCCAGCAGCTTCGATCTAGCGGGAGCCGGGGAGCTGTTTTTT.

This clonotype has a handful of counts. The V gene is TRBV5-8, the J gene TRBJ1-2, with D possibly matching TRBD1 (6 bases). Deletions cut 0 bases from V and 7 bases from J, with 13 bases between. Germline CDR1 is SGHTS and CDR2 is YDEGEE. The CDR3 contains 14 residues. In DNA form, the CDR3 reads TGTGCCAGCAGCTTGGGGCCGGGGGCGGTTGGCTACACCTTC. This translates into CASSLGPGAVGYTF.

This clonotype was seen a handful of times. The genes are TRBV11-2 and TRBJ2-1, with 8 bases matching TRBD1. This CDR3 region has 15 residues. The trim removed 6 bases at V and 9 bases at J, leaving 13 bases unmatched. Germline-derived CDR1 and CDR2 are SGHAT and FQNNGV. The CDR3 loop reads CASSYAGGYVGEQFF. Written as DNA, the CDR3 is TGTGCCAGCAGTTACGCAGGGGGCTATGTAGGTGAGCAGTTCTTC.

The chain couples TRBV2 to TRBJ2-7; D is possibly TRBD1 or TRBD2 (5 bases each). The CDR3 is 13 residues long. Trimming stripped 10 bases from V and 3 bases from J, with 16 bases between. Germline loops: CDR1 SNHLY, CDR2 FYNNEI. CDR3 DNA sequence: TGTGCCAAGGCCGAGGGGCAGGACTACGAGCAGTACTTC. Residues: CAKAEGQDYEQYF.

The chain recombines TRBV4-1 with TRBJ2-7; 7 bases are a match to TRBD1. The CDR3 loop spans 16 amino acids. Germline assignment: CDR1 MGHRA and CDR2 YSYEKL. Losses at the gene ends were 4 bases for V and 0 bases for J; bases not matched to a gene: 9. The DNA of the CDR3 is TGCGCCAGCAGCCCCGGGACAGTGATCAGCTCCTACGAGCAGTACTTC. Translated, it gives CASSPGTVISSYEQYF.

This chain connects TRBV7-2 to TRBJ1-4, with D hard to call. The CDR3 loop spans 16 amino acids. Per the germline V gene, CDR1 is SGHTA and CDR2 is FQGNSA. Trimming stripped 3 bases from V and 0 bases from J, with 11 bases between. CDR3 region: CASSFNKGATNEKLFF. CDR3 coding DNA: TGTGCCAGCAGCTTCAATAAAGGAGCAACTAATGAAAAACTGTTTTTT.

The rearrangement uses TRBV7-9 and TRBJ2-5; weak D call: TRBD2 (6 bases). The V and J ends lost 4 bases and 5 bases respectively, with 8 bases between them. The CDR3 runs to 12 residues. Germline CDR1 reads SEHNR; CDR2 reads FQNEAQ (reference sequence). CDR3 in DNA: TGTGCCAGCAGCTCGGAGGGGGAGACCCAGTACTTC. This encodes CASSSEGETQYF.

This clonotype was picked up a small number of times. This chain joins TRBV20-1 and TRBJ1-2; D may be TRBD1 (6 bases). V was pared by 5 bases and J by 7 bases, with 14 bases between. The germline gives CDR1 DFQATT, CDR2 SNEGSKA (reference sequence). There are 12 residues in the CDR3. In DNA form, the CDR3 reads TGCAGTGCTGGCTGGGGGCGGGGTGGCTACACCTTC. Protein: CSAGWGRGGYTF.

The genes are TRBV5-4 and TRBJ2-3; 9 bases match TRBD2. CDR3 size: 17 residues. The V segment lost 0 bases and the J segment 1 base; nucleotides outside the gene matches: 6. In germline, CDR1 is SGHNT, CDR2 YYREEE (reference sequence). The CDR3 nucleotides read TGTGCCAGCAGCTTGGCAGCGGGAGGTGGTGGCACAGATACGCAGTATTTT. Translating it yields CASSLAAGGGGTDTQYF.

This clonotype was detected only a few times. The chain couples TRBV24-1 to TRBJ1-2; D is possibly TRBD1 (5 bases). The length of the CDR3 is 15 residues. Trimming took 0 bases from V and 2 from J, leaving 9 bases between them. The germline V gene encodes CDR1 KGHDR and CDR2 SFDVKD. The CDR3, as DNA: TGTGCCACCAGTGATTTGCGGGGGGTAAACTATGGCTACACCTTC. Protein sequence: CATSDLRGVNYGYTF.

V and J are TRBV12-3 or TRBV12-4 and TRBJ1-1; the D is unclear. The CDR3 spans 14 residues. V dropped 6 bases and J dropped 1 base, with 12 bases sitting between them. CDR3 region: CASSPSLKNTEAFF. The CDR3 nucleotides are TGTGCCAGCAGCCCCAGCCTAAAGAACACTGAAGCTTTCTTT.

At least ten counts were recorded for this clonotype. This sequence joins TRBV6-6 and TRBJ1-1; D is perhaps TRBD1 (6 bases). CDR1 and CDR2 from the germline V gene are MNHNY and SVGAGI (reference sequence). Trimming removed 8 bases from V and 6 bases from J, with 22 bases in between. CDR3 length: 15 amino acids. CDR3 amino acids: CASHDGPGQMAEAFF. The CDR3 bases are TGTGCCAGCCACGATGGACCGGGACAAATGGCTGAAGCTTTCTTT.

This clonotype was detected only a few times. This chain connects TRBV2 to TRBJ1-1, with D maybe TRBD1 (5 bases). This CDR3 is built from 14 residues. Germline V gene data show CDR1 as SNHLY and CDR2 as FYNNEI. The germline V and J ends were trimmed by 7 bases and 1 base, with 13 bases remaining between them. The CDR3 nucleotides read TGTGCCAGCAACCAACAGGTCGGGAACACTGAAGCTTTCTTT. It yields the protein CASNQQVGNTEAFF.

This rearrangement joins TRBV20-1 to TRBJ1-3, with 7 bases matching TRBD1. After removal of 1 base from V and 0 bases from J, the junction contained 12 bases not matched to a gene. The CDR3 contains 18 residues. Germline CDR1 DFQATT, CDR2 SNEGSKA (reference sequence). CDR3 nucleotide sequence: TGCAGTGCTAGAGCCCCCCCCGGGACAGCCAGCTCTGGAAACACCATATATTTT. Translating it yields CSARAPPGTASSGNTIYF.

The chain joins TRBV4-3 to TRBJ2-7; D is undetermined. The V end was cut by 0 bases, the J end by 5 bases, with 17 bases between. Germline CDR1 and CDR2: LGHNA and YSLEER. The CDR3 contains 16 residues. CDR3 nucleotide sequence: TGCGCCAGCAGCCAAGATAATACGCTAGTCACCCACGAGCAGTACTTC. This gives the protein CASSQDNTLVTHEQYF.

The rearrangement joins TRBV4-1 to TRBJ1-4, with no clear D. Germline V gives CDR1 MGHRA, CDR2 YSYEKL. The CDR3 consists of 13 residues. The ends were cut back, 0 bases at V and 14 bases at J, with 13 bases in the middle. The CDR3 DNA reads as TGCGCCAGCAGCCAAGATTGGTCCGGTGCGCTGTTTTTT. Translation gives CASSQDWSGALFF.